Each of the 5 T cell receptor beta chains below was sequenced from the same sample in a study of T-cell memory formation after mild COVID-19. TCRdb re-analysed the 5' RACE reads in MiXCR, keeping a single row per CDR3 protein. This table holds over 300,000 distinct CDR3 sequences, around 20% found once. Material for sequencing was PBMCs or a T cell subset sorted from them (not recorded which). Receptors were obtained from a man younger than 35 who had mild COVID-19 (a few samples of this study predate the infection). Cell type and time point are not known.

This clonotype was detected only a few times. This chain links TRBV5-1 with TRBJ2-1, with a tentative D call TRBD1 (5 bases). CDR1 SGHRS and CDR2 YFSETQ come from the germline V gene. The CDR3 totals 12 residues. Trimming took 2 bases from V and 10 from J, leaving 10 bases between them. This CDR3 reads CASSFTGEEQFF. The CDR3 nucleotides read TGCGCCAGCAGCTTCACAGGAGAAGAGCAGTTCTTC. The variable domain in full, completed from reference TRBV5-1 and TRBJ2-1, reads KAGVTQTPRYLIKTRGQQVTLSCSPISGHRSVSWYQQTPGQGLQFLFEYFSETQRNKGNFPGRFSGRQFSNSRSEMNVSTLELGDSALYLCASSFTGEEQFFGPGTRLTVL.

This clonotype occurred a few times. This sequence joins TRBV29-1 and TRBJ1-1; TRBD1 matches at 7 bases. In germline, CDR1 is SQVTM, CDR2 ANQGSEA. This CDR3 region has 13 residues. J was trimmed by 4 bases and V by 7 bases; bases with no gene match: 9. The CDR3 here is CSAPDRAGTEAFF. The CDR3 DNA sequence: TGCAGCGCCCCAGACAGGGCGGGCACTGAAGCTTTCTTT.

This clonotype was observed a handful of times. The CDR3 loop is CASSDPGLAGEDEQYF. The CDR3 nucleotides are TGCGCCAGCAGTGACCCGGGACTAGCGGGGGAGGACGAGCAGTACTTC. The chain joins TRBV10-2 to TRBJ2-7; 14 nucleotides align to TRBD2. Germline trimming cut 3 bases from V and 5 bases from J; bases unmatched to any gene: 6. The CDR3 extends over 16 amino acids. The germline CDR1 and CDR2 sequences are WSHSY and SAAADI.

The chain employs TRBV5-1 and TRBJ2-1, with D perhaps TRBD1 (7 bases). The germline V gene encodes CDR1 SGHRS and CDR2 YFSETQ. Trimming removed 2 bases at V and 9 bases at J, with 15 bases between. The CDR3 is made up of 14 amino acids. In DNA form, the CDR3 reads TGCGCCAGCAGCTTAGAACAGGGGAGGAGTGAGCAGTTCTTC. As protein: CASSLEQGRSEQFF.

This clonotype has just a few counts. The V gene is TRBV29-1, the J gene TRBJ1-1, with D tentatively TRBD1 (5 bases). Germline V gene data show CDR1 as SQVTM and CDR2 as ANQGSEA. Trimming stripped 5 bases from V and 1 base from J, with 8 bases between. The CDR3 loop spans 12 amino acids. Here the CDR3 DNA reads TGCAGCGTTCACGGACAGAACACTGAAGCTTTCTTT. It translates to CSVHGQNTEAFF.